The 10 T cell receptor beta chains given below trace back to one sample, sequenced in a study of control samples from healthy donors and cancer patients. The protocol was immunoSEQ multiplex PCR, while the TCRdb copy is restricted to in-frame clones and leaves out a portion. The table has 100,000 or so clones, about 79% seen once. The specimen sequenced was blood. The receptor set was obtained from a woman aged 25 to 39 in good health.

The chain uses TRBV27 and TRBJ1-4; TRBD1 matches 7 bases. Trimming cost V 6 bases and J 5 bases; bases outside gene matches: 9. The germline V gene encodes CDR1 MNHEY and CDR2 SMNVEV (reference sequence). The CDR3 is made up of 15 amino acids. The chain's CDR3 is CASRPTGALNEKLFF. CDR3 DNA: TGTGCCAGCAGACCAACAGGGGCCCTAAATGAAAAACTGTTTTTT.

The V and J genes are TRBV5-6 and TRBJ1-2, with D possibly matching TRBD1 (5 bases). The CDR3 is 14 amino acids. Trimming shortened V by 4 bases and J by 3 bases, and 13 bases separated the two germline ends. The germline gives CDR1 SGHDT, CDR2 YYEEEE. The CDR3: CASSPQGSDYGYTF. Here the CDR3 DNA reads TGTGCCAGCAGCCCGCAGGGAAGCGACTATGGCTACACCTTC.

This chain uses TRBV5-1 with TRBJ2-5; D perhaps matches TRBD1 (5 bases). This CDR3 is 15 amino acids long. V dropped 9 bases and J dropped 1 base, with 19 bases sitting between them. Germline V CDR1 and CDR2: SGHRS, YFSETQ. The CDR3 is CATTLGATLQETQYF. The CDR3 DNA follows: TGCGCCACCACCCTAGGGGCCACTCTCCAAGAGACCCAGTACTTC.

This clone has a single count. The chain recombines TRBV15 with TRBJ2-5, with a possible D match to TRBD2 (6 bases). Deletions cut 10 bases from V and 5 bases from J, with 17 bases between. Per the germline V gene, CDR1 is LNHNV and CDR2 is YYDKDF (reference sequence). This CDR3 comprises 13 residues. CDR3 amino acids: CASRVAGRETQYF. In DNA, the CDR3 is TGTGCCAGTCGGGTGGCAGGGAGGGAGACCCAGTACTTC. Variable domain in full (rest from reference TRBV15 and TRBJ2-5): DAMVIQNPRYQVTQFGKPVTLSCSQTLNHNVMYWYQQKSSQAPKLLFHYYDKDFNNEADTPDNFQSRRPNTSFCFLDIRSPGLGDTAMYLCASRVAGRETQYFGPGTRLLVL.

The chain joins TRBV3-1 (or the pseudogene TRBV3-2) to TRBJ1-5; no clear D gene. This CDR3 spans 13 amino acids. CDR1 and CDR2 (germline): LGHDT, YNNKEL (reference sequence). V was shortened by 4 bases and J by 7 bases, with 11 bases between the two germline ends. Here the CDR3 reads CASSRGSPQPQHF. The CDR3 region has the DNA TGTGCCAGCAGCCGTGGCTCCCCCCAGCCCCAGCATTTT.

This clone was recorded only once. The chain has TRBV11-2 and TRBJ2-5, with 7 positions matching TRBD1. Looked up from germline, CDR1 is SGHAT and CDR2 is FQNNGV. The length of the CDR3 is 11 residues. J lost 5 bases, V lost 6 bases, and 0 bases had no gene match. The CDR3 sequence is CASRTGETQYF. CDR3 sequence (DNA): TGTGCCAGCAGGACAGGGGAGACCCAGTACTTC.

J is TRBJ1-4 and V is TRBV3-1 (or the pseudogene TRBV3-2), with 7 nucleotides matching TRBD1. CDR1 and CDR2 (germline): LGHDT, YNNKEL (reference sequence). Losses at the gene ends were 3 bases for V and 4 bases for J; bases not matched to a gene: 2. This CDR3 is built from 14 residues. CDR3 nucleotides: TGTGCCAGCAGCCAGACAGGGCTTAATGAAAAACTGTTTTTT. Its translation: CASSQTGLNEKLFF.

This chain joins TRBV4-2 and TRBJ2-3; the D gene is possibly TRBD2 (5 bases). Germline V gene lookup returns CDR1 LGHNA and CDR2 YNFKEQ. V was cut by 4 bases and J by 2 bases, with 10 bases left in between. This CDR3 has 14 residues. CDR3 region: CASSPSDYTDTQYF. The CDR3 region has the DNA TGTGCCAGCAGCCCAAGCGACTACACAGATACGCAGTATTTT.

The chain combines TRBV11-2 with TRBJ1-2; TRBD1 matches at 10 bases. This CDR3 comprises 16 residues. The trim removed 5 bases at V and 6 bases at J, leaving 12 bases unmatched. Germline CDR1 reads SGHAT; CDR2 reads FQNNGV. The CDR3 nucleotides read TGTGCCAGCAGCGCGCAACGGGACAGGGGAAGCGATGGCTACACCTTC. This translates into CASSAQRDRGSDGYTF.

The rearrangement joins TRBV10-3 to TRBJ1-3, with 8 bases identical to TRBD1. The length of the CDR3 is 15 residues. The V and J ends lost 3 bases and 2 bases, in that order; junction bases with no gene match: 3. Germline V CDR1 and CDR2: ENHRY, SYGVKD. The CDR3 reads CAISDQGATGNTIYF. DNA for the CDR3: TGTGCCATCAGTGACCAGGGGGCAACTGGAAACACCATATATTTT.